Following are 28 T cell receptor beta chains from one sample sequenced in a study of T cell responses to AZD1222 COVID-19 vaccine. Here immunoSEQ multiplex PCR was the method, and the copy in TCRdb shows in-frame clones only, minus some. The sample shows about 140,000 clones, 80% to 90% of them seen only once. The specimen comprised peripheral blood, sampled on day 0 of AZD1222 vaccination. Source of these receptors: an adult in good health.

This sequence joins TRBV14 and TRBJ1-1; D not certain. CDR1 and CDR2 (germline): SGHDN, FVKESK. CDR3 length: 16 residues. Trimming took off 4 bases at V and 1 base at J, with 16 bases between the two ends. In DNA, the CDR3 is TGTGCCAGCAGCCGATTAACGGACGGACCGAACACTGAAGCTTTCTTT. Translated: CASSRLTDGPNTEAFF.

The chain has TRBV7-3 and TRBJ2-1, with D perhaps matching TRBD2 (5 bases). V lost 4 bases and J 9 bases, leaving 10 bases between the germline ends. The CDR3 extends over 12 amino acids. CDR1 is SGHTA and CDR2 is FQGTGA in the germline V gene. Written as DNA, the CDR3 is TGTGCCAGCAGCTCGGACTCCGGTGAGCAGTTCTTC. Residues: CASSSDSGEQFF.

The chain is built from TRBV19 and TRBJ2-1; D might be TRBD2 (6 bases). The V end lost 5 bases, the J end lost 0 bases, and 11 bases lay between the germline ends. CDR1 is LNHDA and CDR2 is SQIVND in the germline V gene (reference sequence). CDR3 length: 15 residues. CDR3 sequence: CASSLGGSSYNEQFF. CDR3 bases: TGTGCCAGTAGTCTGGGGGGAAGCTCCTACAATGAGCAGTTCTTC. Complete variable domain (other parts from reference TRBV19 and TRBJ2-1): DGGITQSPKYLFRKEGQNVTLSCEQNLNHDAMYWYRQDPGQGLRLIYYSQIVNDFQKGDIAEGYSVSREKKESFPLTVTSAQKNPTAFYLCASSLGGSSYNEQFFGPGTRLTVL.

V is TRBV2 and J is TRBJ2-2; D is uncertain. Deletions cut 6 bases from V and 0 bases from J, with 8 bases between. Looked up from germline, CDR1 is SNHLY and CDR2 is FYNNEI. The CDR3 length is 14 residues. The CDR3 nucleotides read TGTGCCAGCAGGCGCGACACGAACACCGGGGAGCTGTTTTTT. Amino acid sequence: CASRRDTNTGELFF.

CDR3 in amino acids: CASRQGFGSNQPQHF. The CDR3 nucleotides are TGCGCCAGCAGGCAGGGATTTGGGAGCAATCAGCCCCAGCATTTT. The chain uses TRBV5-1 and TRBJ1-5, with TRBD1 as a possible D gene (5 bases). V lost 5 bases to trimming and J lost 1 base, with 13 bases between them. The CDR3 extends over 15 amino acids. The germline CDR1 and CDR2 sequences are SGHRS and YFSETQ.

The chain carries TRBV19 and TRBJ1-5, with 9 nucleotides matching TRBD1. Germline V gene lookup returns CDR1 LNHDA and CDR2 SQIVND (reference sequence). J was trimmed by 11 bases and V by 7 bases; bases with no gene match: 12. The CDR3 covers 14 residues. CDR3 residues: CASIGTGTGGAQHF. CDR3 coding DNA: TGTGCCAGTATAGGGACAGGGACCGGGGGGGCCCAGCATTTT.

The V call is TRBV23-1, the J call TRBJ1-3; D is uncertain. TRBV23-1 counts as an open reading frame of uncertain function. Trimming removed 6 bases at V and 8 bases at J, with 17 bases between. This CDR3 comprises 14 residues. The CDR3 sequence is CASSRVTRKDTIYF. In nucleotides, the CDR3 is TGCGCCAGCAGCCGCGTCACCCGAAAGGACACCATATATTTT.

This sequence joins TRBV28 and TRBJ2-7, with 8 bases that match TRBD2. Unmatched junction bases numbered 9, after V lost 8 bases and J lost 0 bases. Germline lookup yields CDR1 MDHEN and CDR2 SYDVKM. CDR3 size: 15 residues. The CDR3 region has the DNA TGTGCCAGCGGAAATAGCGGGGAAGCCTCCTACGAGCAGTACTTC. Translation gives CASGNSGEASYEQYF.

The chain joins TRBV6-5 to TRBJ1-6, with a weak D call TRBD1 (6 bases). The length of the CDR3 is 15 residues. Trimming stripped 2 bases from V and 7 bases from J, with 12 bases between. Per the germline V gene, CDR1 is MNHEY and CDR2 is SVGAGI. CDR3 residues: CASSYGGGGNSPLHF. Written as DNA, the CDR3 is TGTGCCAGCAGTTACGGAGGGGGGGGGAATTCACCCCTCCACTTT.

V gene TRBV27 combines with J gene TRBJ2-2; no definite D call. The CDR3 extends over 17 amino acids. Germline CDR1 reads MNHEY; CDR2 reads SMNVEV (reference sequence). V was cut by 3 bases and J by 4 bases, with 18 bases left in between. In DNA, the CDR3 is TGTGCCAGCAGTTTCACTAACCCCTTCCTGGGCACCGGGGAGCTGTTTTTT. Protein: CASSFTNPFLGTGELFF.

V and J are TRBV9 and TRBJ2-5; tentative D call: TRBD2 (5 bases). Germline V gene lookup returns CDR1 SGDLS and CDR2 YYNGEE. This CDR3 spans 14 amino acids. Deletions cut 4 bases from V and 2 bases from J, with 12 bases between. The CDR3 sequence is CASSYPGSQETQYF. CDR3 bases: TGTGCCAGCAGCTATCCGGGGAGTCAAGAGACCCAGTACTTC.

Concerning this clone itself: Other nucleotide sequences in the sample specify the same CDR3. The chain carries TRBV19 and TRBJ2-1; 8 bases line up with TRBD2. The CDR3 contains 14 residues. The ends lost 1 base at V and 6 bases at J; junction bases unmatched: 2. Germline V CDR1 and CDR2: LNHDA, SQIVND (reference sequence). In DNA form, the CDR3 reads TGTGCCAGTAGTATAGCGGGGGGGCCCAATGAGCAGTTCTTC. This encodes CASSIAGGPNEQFF.

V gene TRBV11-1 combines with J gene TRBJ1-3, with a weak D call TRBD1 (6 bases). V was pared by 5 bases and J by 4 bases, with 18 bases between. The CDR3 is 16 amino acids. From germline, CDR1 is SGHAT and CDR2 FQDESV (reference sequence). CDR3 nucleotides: TGTGCCAGCAGCCCACCCTTTGGACAGCGAGGAAACACCATATATTTT. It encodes CASSPPFGQRGNTIYF.

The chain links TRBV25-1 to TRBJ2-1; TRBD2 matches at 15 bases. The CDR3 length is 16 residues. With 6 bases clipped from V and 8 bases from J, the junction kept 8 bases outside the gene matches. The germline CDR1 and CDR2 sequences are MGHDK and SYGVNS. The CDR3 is CASRPGLAGGSDEQFF. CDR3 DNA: TGTGCCAGCAGACCCGGACTAGCGGGGGGGAGCGATGAGCAGTTCTTC. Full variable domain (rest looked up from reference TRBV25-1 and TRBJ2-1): EADIYQTPRYLVIGTGKKITLECSQTMGHDKMYWYQQDPGMELHLIHYSYGVNSTEKGDLSSESTVSRIRTEHFPLTLESARPSHTSQYLCASRPGLAGGSDEQFFGPGTRLTVL.

CDR3 sequence reads: CASTPDRGYTEAFF. The CDR3 nucleotides are TGCGCCAGCACCCCGGACAGGGGATACACTGAAGCTTTCTTT. This chain joins TRBV5-1 and TRBJ1-1; the match to TRBD1 covers 9 bases. Per the germline V gene, CDR1 is SGHRS and CDR2 is YFSETQ. V lost 6 bases to trimming and J lost 3 bases; unmatched junction nucleotides: 6. This CDR3 contains 14 residues.

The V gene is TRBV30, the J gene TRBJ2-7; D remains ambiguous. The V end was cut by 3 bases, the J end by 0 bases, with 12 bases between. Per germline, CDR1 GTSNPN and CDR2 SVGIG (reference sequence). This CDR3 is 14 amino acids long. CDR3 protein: CAWSPGIRSYEQYF. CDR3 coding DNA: TGTGCCTGGAGCCCTGGGATTCGCTCCTACGAGCAGTACTTC.

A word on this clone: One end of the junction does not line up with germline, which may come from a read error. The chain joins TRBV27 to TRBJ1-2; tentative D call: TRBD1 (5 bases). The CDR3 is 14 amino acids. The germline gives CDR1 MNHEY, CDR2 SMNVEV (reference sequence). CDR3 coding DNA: TGTGCCAGCAGTTTATCGGGTGGTTCCAGAGGGGTTGCCTTC. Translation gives CASSLSGGSRGVAF.

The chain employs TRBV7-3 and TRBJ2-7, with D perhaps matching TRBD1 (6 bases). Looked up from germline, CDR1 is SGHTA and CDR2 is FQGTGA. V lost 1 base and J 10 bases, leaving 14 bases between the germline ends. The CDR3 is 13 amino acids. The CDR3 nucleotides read TGTGCCAGCAGCTTAAAGAGGGACACCCAACAGTACTTC. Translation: CASSLKRDTQQYF.

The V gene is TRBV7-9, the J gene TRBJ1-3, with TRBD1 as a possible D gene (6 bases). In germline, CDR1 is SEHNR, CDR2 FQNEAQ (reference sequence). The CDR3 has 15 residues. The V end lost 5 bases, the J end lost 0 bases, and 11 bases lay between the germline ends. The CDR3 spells CASSTKDSSGNTIYF. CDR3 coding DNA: TGTGCCAGCAGCACAAAGGACAGCTCTGGAAACACCATATATTTT.

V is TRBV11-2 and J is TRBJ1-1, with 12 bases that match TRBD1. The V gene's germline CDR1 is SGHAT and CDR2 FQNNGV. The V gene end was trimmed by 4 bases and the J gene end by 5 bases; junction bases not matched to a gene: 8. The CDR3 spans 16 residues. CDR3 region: CASSYPGQGARTEAFF. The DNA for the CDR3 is TGTGCCAGCAGCTACCCGGGACAGGGGGCAAGGACTGAAGCTTTCTTT. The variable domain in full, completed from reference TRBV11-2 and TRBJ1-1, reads EAGVAQSPRYKIIEKRQSVAFWCNPISGHATLYWYQQILGQGPKLLIQFQNNGVVDDSQLPKDRFSAERLKGVDSTLKIQPAKLEDSAVYLCASSYPGQGARTEAFFGQGTRLTVV.

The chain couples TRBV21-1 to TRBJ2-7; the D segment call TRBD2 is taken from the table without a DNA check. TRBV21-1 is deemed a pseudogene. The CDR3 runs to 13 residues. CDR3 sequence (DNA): TGTGCCAGCAGCAAAGAGACTAGACCCACACGGTACTTC. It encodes CASSKETRPTRYF.

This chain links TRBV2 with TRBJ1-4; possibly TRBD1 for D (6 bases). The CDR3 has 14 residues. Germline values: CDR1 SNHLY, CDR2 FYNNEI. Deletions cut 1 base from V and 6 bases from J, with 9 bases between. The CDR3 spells CASSEDAGDEKLFF. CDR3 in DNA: TGTGCCAGCAGTGAAGATGCAGGGGATGAAAAACTGTTTTTT.

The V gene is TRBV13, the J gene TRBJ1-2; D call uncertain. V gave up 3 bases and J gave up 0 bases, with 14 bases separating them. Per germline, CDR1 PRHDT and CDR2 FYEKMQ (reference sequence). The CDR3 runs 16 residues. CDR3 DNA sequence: TGTGCCAGCAGCTTCACTCCGGGAGGTTCTAACTATGGCTACACCTTC. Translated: CASSFTPGGSNYGYTF.

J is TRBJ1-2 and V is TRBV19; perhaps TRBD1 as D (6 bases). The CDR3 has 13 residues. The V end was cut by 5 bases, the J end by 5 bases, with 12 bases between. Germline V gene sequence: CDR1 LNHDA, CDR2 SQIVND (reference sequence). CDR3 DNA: TGTGCCAGTAGTCCGGGGGGCATTTATGGCTACACCTTC. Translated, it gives CASSPGGIYGYTF. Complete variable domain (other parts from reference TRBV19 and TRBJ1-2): DGGITQSPKYLFRKEGQNVTLSCEQNLNHDAMYWYRQDPGQGLRLIYYSQIVNDFQKGDIAEGYSVSREKKESFPLTVTSAQKNPTAFYLCASSPGGIYGYTFGSGTRLTVV.

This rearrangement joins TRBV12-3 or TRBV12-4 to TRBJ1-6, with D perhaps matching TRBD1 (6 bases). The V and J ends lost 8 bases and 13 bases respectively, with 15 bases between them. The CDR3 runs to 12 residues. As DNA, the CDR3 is TGTGCCAGCGGGGGGCAGGGACGTCCCCTCCACTTT. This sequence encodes CASGGQGRPLHF.

In DNA, the CDR3 is TGTGCCAGCAGCTTGCGGACAGGGTTCGGTCAGCCCCAGCATTTT. Translation gives CASSLRTGFGQPQHF. J is TRBJ1-5 and V is TRBV5-5; 8 positions match TRBD1. Trimming at V came to 1 base and at J to 6 bases, leaving 6 bases not matched to a gene. Germline CDR1 is SGHKS and CDR2 is YYEKEE (reference sequence). The CDR3 spans 15 residues.

CDR3 sequence: CASARGGPGELFF. CDR3 nucleotides: TGCGCCAGCGCTCGCGGGGGCCCCGGGGAGCTGTTTTTT. The chain uses TRBV10-2 and TRBJ2-2, with D possibly matching TRBD2 (7 bases). Trimming took off 8 bases at V and 6 bases at J, with 13 bases between the two ends. CDR1 is WSHSY, CDR2 SAAADI, per germline. The CDR3 totals 13 residues.

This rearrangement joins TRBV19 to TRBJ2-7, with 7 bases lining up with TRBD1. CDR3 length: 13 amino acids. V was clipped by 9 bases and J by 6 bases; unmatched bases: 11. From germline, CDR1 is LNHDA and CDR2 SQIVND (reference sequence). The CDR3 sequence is CASRSDRTREQYF. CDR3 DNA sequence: TGTGCCAGCCGTTCGGACAGGACTCGCGAGCAGTACTTC.